The 32 T cell receptor beta chains below were found in one sample sequenced in a study of blood T cell repertoires in COVID-19. Produced via immunoSEQ multiplex PCR; TCRdb's table is partial and in-frame only. The sample carries hundreds of thousands of clones, about 90% recorded once. Sequencing was performed on peripheral blood. The receptors shown here come from a young man with active or convalescent COVID-19.

CDR3 region: CASSDSRAGGPQETQYF. The CDR3 DNA reads TGTGCCAGCAGTGACTCTCGAGCGGGGGGTCCCCAAGAGACCCAGTACTTC. This chain joins TRBV6-4 and TRBJ2-5; 9 nucleotides agree with TRBD2. V shed 0 bases and J 1 base; nucleotides not matched to a gene: 6. This CDR3 comprises 17 residues. CDR1 and CDR2 (germline): MRHNA, SNTAGT.

V is TRBV7-9 and J is TRBJ1-2; tentatively, D is TRBD1 (6 bases). Germline V gene sequence: CDR1 SEHNR, CDR2 FQNEAQ (reference sequence). The CDR3 covers 14 residues. V was pared by 3 bases and J by 5 bases, with 13 bases between. The CDR3: CASSFGTGWYGYTF. The CDR3 region has the DNA TGTGCCAGCAGCTTCGGAACAGGGTGGTATGGCTACACCTTC.

This rearrangement joins TRBV6-2 or TRBV6-3 to TRBJ2-7, with 9 nucleotides matching TRBD2. This CDR3 has 16 residues. Trimming took 0 bases from V and 3 from J; bases not matched to a gene: 6. CDR1 and CDR2 (germline): MNHEY, SVGEGT. The CDR3 DNA is TGTGCCAGCAGTTACTCGAGACTAGCGGATCTCTACGAGCAGTACTTC. Translation: CASSYSRLADLYEQYF.

Written as DNA, the CDR3 is TGTGCCAGCAGACACCTACGAGACAGGGGCCATGGCTACACCTTC. The encoded protein is CASRHLRDRGHGYTF. V usage is TRBV28 and J usage is TRBJ1-2, with 8 bases identical to TRBD1. V was pared by 6 bases and J by 6 bases, with 12 bases of the junction left unmatched. Per the germline V gene, CDR1 is MDHEN and CDR2 is SYDVKM. The CDR3 is made up of 15 amino acids.

This sequence joins TRBV6-5 and TRBJ2-7; TRBD2 matches 8 bases. CDR1 is MNHEY, CDR2 SVGAGI, per germline. The CDR3 spans 14 residues. The V gene end was trimmed by 2 bases and the J gene end by 1 base; junction bases not matched to a gene: 1. This CDR3 is CASSYTSGSYEQYF. CDR3 bases: TGTGCCAGCAGTTACACTAGCGGATCCTACGAGCAGTACTTC.

This clone came up once. V and J are TRBV29-1 and TRBJ1-1, with a tentative D call TRBD1 (5 bases). Germline values: CDR1 SQVTM, CDR2 ANQGSEA. The CDR3 is 13 amino acids. Trimming took 8 bases from V and 0 from J, leaving 13 bases between them. The CDR3 loop is CSIWGGVNTEAFF. The DNA of the CDR3 is TGCAGCATCTGGGGGGGGGTGAACACTGAAGCTTTCTTT.

The gene calls are TRBV28 and TRBJ2-7; 10 bases agree with TRBD1. Germline trimming cut 6 bases from V and 4 bases from J; bases unmatched to any gene: 12. The CDR3 has 16 amino acids. CDR1 and CDR2 (germline): MDHEN, SYDVKM. The CDR3 loop reads CASSSYRDRGIYEQYF. Written as DNA, the CDR3 is TGTGCCAGCAGCTCATACCGGGACAGGGGTATTTACGAGCAGTACTTC.

On this clone: The junction departs from germline at one end; a sequencing error may be responsible. The chain carries TRBV28 and TRBJ1-4; D is uncertain. CDR3 length: 14 residues. Germline-derived CDR1 and CDR2 are MDHEN and SYDVKM. CDR3 amino acids: CASNLPHPNEKLFF. The CDR3, as DNA: TGTGCCAGCAATTTACCACATCCGAATGAAAAACTGTTTTTT.

This chain uses TRBV6-5 with TRBJ2-1, with 9 positions matching TRBD1. This CDR3 is built from 14 residues. Per the germline V gene, CDR1 is MNHEY and CDR2 is SVGAGI. Germline trimming cut 9 bases from V and 1 base from J; bases unmatched to any gene: 4. Written as DNA, the CDR3 is TGTGCCAGTCACGGACAGGGGTCCTACAATGAGCAGTTCTTC. This gives the protein CASHGQGSYNEQFF.

The V gene is TRBV19, the J gene TRBJ1-5, with 7 nucleotides matching TRBD1. The J segment lost 2 bases and the V segment lost 2 bases, leaving 3 bases of the junction unmatched. The CDR3 loop spans 15 amino acids. Germline CDR1 reads LNHDA; CDR2 reads SQIVND (reference sequence). The CDR3 is CASSIQGEGNQPQHF. CDR3 coding DNA: TGTGCCAGTAGTATACAGGGGGAAGGCAATCAGCCCCAGCATTTT.

The V gene is TRBV28, the J gene TRBJ1-2; D is unresolved. Germline V CDR1 and CDR2: MDHEN, SYDVKM. The V end was cut by 6 bases, the J end by 5 bases, with 22 bases between. CDR3 size: 16 residues. The CDR3 region is CASRISGLPQLYGYTF. CDR3 DNA sequence: TGTGCCAGCAGGATTTCAGGTTTGCCACAGTTATATGGCTACACCTTC.

The gene calls are TRBV30 and TRBJ2-3, with a possible D match to TRBD2 (6 bases). From germline, CDR1 is GTSNPN and CDR2 SVGIG (reference sequence). V dropped 1 base and J dropped 4 bases, with 6 bases sitting between them. This CDR3 is built from 12 residues. The CDR3 here is CAWSGGADTQYF. CDR3 bases: TGTGCCTGGAGTGGGGGGGCAGATACGCAGTATTTT.

A note on this clone: This specimen includes other DNA sequences encoding the same CDR3. V is TRBV30 and J is TRBJ2-7, with D uncertain. Germline V gene sequence: CDR1 GTSNPN, CDR2 SVGIG (reference sequence). V was cut by 0 bases and J by 2 bases, with 11 bases left in between. The CDR3 spans 14 residues. As DNA, the CDR3 is TGTGCCTGGAGTGTATTGGGCAGGACCTACGAGCAGTACTTC. Encoded protein: CAWSVLGRTYEQYF.

Regarding this clone: Other DNA sequences in the same sample also yield this CDR3. The CDR3 bases are TGTGCCAGCAGCGTGGGGCAGGGGGGTAACTATGGCTACACCTTC. Translation gives CASSVGQGGNYGYTF. This sequence joins TRBV9 and TRBJ1-2; TRBD1 agrees at 7 bases. Germline values: CDR1 SGDLS, CDR2 YYNGEE. The length of the CDR3 is 15 residues. The ends lost 2 bases at V and 1 base at J; junction bases unmatched: 5.

J is TRBJ2-1 and V is TRBV7-3, with D possibly matching TRBD1 (6 bases). CDR3 length: 16 residues. Germline V gene sequence: CDR1 SGHTA, CDR2 FQGTGA. Trimming removed 4 bases at V and 0 bases at J, with 13 bases between. For the CDR3, the DNA is TGTGCCAGCAGCTCCGCAGGGGCGAGCTCCTACAATGAGCAGTTCTTC. It specifies CASSSAGASSYNEQFF.

The chain has TRBV6-6 and TRBJ1-1; 8 bases fit TRBD1. The CDR3 covers 13 residues. J gave up 8 bases and V 2 bases, and 4 bases lay outside the gene matches. The germline V gene encodes CDR1 MNHNY and CDR2 SVGAGI (reference sequence). CDR3 sequence: CASSYPDRGEAFF. The CDR3, as DNA: TGTGCCAGCAGTTACCCTGACAGGGGAGAAGCTTTCTTT.

V and J are TRBV11-2 and TRBJ2-7, with 7 bases aligning to TRBD1. The germline CDR1 and CDR2 sequences are SGHAT and FQNNGV. Trimming took 5 bases from V and 0 from J; bases not matched to a gene: 7. This CDR3 has 15 amino acids. CDR3 amino acids: CASSPGQDTSYEQYF. CDR3 nucleotides: TGTGCCAGCAGCCCAGGACAGGATACCTCCTACGAGCAGTACTTC.

This clone was detected once. The CDR3 protein is CASSILARDEQFF. DNA for the CDR3: TGTGCCAGTAGTATACTAGCGAGGGATGAGCAGTTCTTC. The rearrangement joins TRBV19 to TRBJ2-1, with a weak D call TRBD2 (6 bases). The CDR3 loop spans 13 amino acids. Germline V CDR1 and CDR2: LNHDA, SQIVND (reference sequence). The ends were cut back, 2 bases at V and 8 bases at J, with 10 bases in the middle.

The gene calls are TRBV6-2 or TRBV6-3 and TRBJ1-2; the match to TRBD1 covers 10 bases. There are 16 residues in the CDR3. Unmatched junction bases numbered 4, after V lost 0 bases and J lost 3 bases. Germline-derived CDR1 and CDR2 are MNHEY and SVGEGT. The CDR3 protein is CASSYSKGTGDYGYTF. The CDR3 nucleotides are TGTGCCAGCAGTTACTCGAAAGGGACAGGGGACTATGGCTACACCTTC.

The J gene is TRBJ1-5, the V gene TRBV7-2; D call uncertain. The CDR3 consists of 16 residues. Trimming took off 0 bases at V and 7 bases at J, with 16 bases between the two ends. Germline-derived CDR1 and CDR2 are SGHTA and FQGNSA. This chain's CDR3 is CASSLATSGTRQPQHF. In DNA form, the CDR3 reads TGTGCCAGCAGCTTAGCAACTTCAGGTACGCGACAGCCCCAGCATTTT.

The rearrangement joins TRBV18 to TRBJ1-5; the D is unclear. In germline, CDR1 is KGHSH, CDR2 LQKENI. This CDR3 is 15 amino acids long. V dropped 2 bases and J dropped 0 bases, with 8 bases sitting between them. In DNA, the CDR3 is TGTGCCAGCTCACCATTGCCAGTTAGCAATCAGCCCCAGCATTTT. It encodes CASSPLPVSNQPQHF. Full variable domain (rest looked up from reference TRBV18 and TRBJ1-5): NAGVMQNPRHLVRRRGQEARLRCSPMKGHSHVYWYRQLPEEGLKFMVYLQKENIIDESGMPKERFSAEFPKEGPSILRIQQVVRGDSAAYFCASSPLPVSNQPQHFGDGTRLSIL.

V usage is TRBV9 and J usage is TRBJ1-3; D not resolved. The V gene lost 4 bases and the J gene lost 4 bases, with 3 bases spanning the gap. The CDR3 covers 11 residues. The germline gives CDR1 SGDLS, CDR2 YYNGEE. The CDR3 DNA reads TGTGCCAGCAGCCCGGGAAACACCATATATTTT. Protein: CASSPGNTIYF.

This chain links TRBV6-6 with TRBJ1-5; D unclear. The CDR3 runs 13 residues. Trimming took 2 bases from V and 1 from J, leaving 3 bases between them. Germline V gives CDR1 MNHNY, CDR2 SVGAGI (reference sequence). The CDR3 spells CASSYRSNQPQHF. The CDR3 nucleotides read TGTGCCAGCAGTTACCGGAGCAATCAGCCCCAGCATTTT.

The V gene is TRBV4-1, the J gene TRBJ2-3; D may be TRBD1 (6 bases). V shed 0 bases and J shed 2 bases, with 18 bases lying between them. This CDR3 is built from 18 residues. Per the germline V gene, CDR1 is MGHRA and CDR2 is YSYEKL. The CDR3 is CASSQEVGVGQTTDTQYF. The CDR3 DNA reads as TGCGCCAGCAGCCAAGAAGTGGGGGTTGGACAGACCACAGATACGCAGTATTTT.

The chain carries TRBV5-1 and TRBJ2-3; 11 nucleotides agree with TRBD1. J lost 2 bases, V lost 4 bases, and 9 bases had no gene match. Germline values: CDR1 SGHRS, CDR2 YFSETQ. CDR3 length: 17 amino acids. The CDR3 sequence is CASSNRTGGVFTDTQYF. For the CDR3, the DNA is TGCGCCAGCAGCAACCGGACAGGGGGCGTTTTCACAGATACGCAGTATTTT. Full variable domain (rest looked up from reference TRBV5-1 and TRBJ2-3): KAGVTQTPRYLIKTRGQQVTLSCSPISGHRSVSWYQQTPGQGLQFLFEYFSETQRNKGNFPGRFSGRQFSNSRSEMNVSTLELGDSALYLCASSNRTGGVFTDTQYFGPGTRLTVL.

A single count supports this clone. V usage is TRBV3-1 (or the pseudogene TRBV3-2) and J usage is TRBJ1-2; a possible D gene is TRBD1 (5 bases). This CDR3 has 14 residues. CDR1 LGHDT and CDR2 YNNKEL come from the germline V gene (reference sequence). Trimming cost V 2 bases and J 4 bases, with 11 bases left between them. CDR3 DNA sequence: TGTGCCAGCAGCCAAAGACAGCAGGCCTATGGCTACACCTTC. It is translated as CASSQRQQAYGYTF.

This chain connects TRBV11-2 to TRBJ2-7, with D possibly TRBD2 on 5 matching bases. The CDR3 loop spans 17 amino acids. V gave up 4 bases and J gave up 5 bases, with 24 bases separating them. Germline V gene data show CDR1 as SGHAT and CDR2 as FQNNGV. The CDR3 spells CASSSPQELRAFDEQYF. CDR3 in DNA: TGTGCCAGCAGCTCTCCTCAGGAGTTGAGGGCTTTCGACGAGCAGTACTTC.

The chain carries TRBV9 and TRBJ1-6; 9 positions agree with TRBD1. The CDR3 has 18 amino acids. Per germline, CDR1 SGDLS and CDR2 YYNGEE. The J segment lost 5 bases and the V segment lost 3 bases, leaving 12 bases of the junction unmatched. The CDR3: CASSAVPGQGPNNSPLHF. For the CDR3, the DNA is TGTGCCAGCAGCGCCGTCCCGGGACAGGGACCTAATAATTCACCCCTCCACTTT.

This clone appeared once. The chain is built from TRBV6-5 and TRBJ2-2, with 9 bases lining up with TRBD1. The germline V gene encodes CDR1 MNHEY and CDR2 SVGAGI. V was pared by 5 bases and J by 7 bases, with 8 bases of the junction left unmatched. The CDR3 sequence is 15 residues long. CDR3 sequence (DNA): TGTGCCAGCAGTCGCACAGGGGGCGCGGGCGGGGAGCTGTTTTTT. Encoded protein: CASSRTGGAGGELFF.

The V gene is TRBV28, the J gene TRBJ2-7, with 12 positions matching TRBD2. The CDR3 spans 15 residues. The germline V gene encodes CDR1 MDHEN and CDR2 SYDVKM. The V and J ends lost 6 bases and 5 bases, in that order; junction bases with no gene match: 8. The DNA for the CDR3 is TGTGCCAGCAGGGAGACTAGCGGGAGCGTCCACGAGCAGTACTTC. It specifies CASRETSGSVHEQYF.

The gene calls are TRBV28 and TRBJ2-1; TRBD2 matches at 7 bases. From germline, CDR1 is MDHEN and CDR2 SYDVKM. The CDR3 runs 16 residues. The junction had 16 bases not matched to a gene; V was cut back by 5 bases and J by 9 bases. The CDR3 nucleotides are TGTGCCAGCAGTCTGGCGGGAGCGGGAAGATTGGGTGAGCAGTTCTTC. It specifies CASSLAGAGRLGEQFF.

The J gene is TRBJ2-7, the V gene TRBV5-5; the D gene is possibly TRBD1 (5 bases). This CDR3 has 14 amino acids. V was shortened by 0 bases and J by 7 bases, with 14 bases between the two germline ends. CDR1 and CDR2 (germline): SGHKS, YYEKEE (reference sequence). The CDR3 protein is CASSLVQGIWEQYF. The DNA for the CDR3 is TGTGCCAGCAGCTTGGTGCAGGGAATTTGGGAGCAGTACTTC. The variable domain in full, completed from reference TRBV5-5 and TRBJ2-7, reads DAGVTQSPTHLIKTRGQQVTLRCSPISGHKSVSWYQQVLGQGPQFIFQYYEKEERGRGNFPDRFSARQFPNYSSELNVNALLLGDSALYLCASSLVQGIWEQYFGPGTRLTVT.